These 32 T cell receptor beta chains came from one sample sequenced in a study of blood T cell repertoires in COVID-19. TCRdb's table, derived via immunoSEQ multiplex PCR, lists solely in-frame clones and lacks some. The sample has 400,000 to 550,000 clones; 87% are singletons. The sample comprised PBMCs or T cells enriched from blood (not recorded which). The receptors were gathered from a woman younger than 30 with acute COVID-19.

The chain has TRBV4-3 and TRBJ2-3, with D possibly TRBD2 on 6 matching bases. Looked up from germline, CDR1 is LGHNA and CDR2 is YSLEER. CDR3 length: 17 residues. The V end lost 0 bases, the J end lost 0 bases, and 13 bases lay between the germline ends. CDR3 DNA sequence: TGCGCCAGCAGCCAAGATCGGGGCGGGGCTAGCACAGATACGCAGTATTTT. Translated: CASSQDRGGASTDTQYF.

The chain couples TRBV6-4 to TRBJ2-5, with 7 bases that match TRBD1. The CDR3 spans 14 residues. V shed 1 base and J 3 bases; nucleotides not matched to a gene: 2. Germline CDR1 reads MRHNA; CDR2 reads SNTAGT. DNA of the CDR3: TGTGCCAGCAGTGACTGGGGACAGAAAGAGACCCAGTACTTC. Translation gives CASSDWGQKETQYF.

This rearrangement joins TRBV7-3 to TRBJ1-1; TRBD1 matches at 7 bases. This CDR3 has 14 residues. With V trimmed by 5 bases and J by 7 bases, 10 bases remained unmatched. Germline CDR1 SGHTA, CDR2 FQGTGA. The CDR3 DNA reads as TGTGCCAGCAGCCCTTGGGCAGGGGGAGATGAAGCTTTCTTT. Amino acid sequence: CASSPWAGGDEAFF. The variable domain in full, with the rest retrieved from reference TRBV7-3 and TRBJ1-1, is GAGVSQTPSNKVTEKGKYVELRCDPISGHTALYWYRQSLGQGPEFLIYFQGTGAADDSGLPNDRFFAVRPEGSVSTLKIQRTERGDSAVYLCASSPWAGGDEAFFGQGTRLTVV.

The chain joins TRBV10-1 to TRBJ2-1; D is undetermined. The CDR3 totals 11 residues. Germline V lookup: CDR1 WNHNN, CDR2 SYGVQD (reference sequence). V lost 3 bases, J lost 9 bases, and 6 bases lay in between. The CDR3 DNA reads as TGCGCCAGCAGTGAACATTCTGAGCAGTTCTTC. Protein: CASSEHSEQFF.

The table lists this clone with a few counts. The J gene is TRBJ1-3, the V gene TRBV3-1 (or the pseudogene TRBV3-2); possibly TRBD1 for D (6 bases). Trimming pared 1 base from V and 4 bases from J, leaving 17 bases between. This CDR3 spans 17 amino acids. CDR1 and CDR2 from the germline V gene are LGHDT and YNNKEL (reference sequence). The CDR3 region is CASSQATLGGRGNTIYF. The CDR3, as DNA: TGTGCCAGCAGCCAAGCGACCCTCGGGGGGCGCGGAAACACCATATATTTT.

This clone was detected once. The genes are TRBV3-1 (or the pseudogene TRBV3-2) and TRBJ2-7; D ambiguous. The germline V and J ends were trimmed by 1 base and 1 base, with 8 bases remaining between them. The CDR3 totals 14 residues. The germline V gene encodes CDR1 LGHDT and CDR2 YNNKEL (reference sequence). The chain's CDR3 is CASSQVVDSYEQYF. The CDR3 coding sequence is TGTGCCAGCAGCCAAGTCGTAGATTCCTACGAGCAGTACTTC.

The J gene is TRBJ2-3, the V gene TRBV10-3; 8 nucleotides align to TRBD1. Unmatched junction bases numbered 1, after V lost 6 bases and J lost 8 bases. CDR3 length: 11 residues. CDR1 and CDR2 from the germline V gene are ENHRY and SYGVKD. CDR3 amino acids: CAIRTGGTQYF. The CDR3 DNA sequence: TGTGCCATCAGAACAGGGGGTACGCAGTATTTT.

The chain links TRBV9 to TRBJ2-1, with D hard to call. Trimming shortened V by 4 bases and J by 0 bases, and 8 bases separated the two germline ends. Germline assignment: CDR1 SGDLS and CDR2 YYNGEE. The CDR3 totals 14 residues. The CDR3 here is CASSSSSSYNEQFF. CDR3 coding DNA: TGTGCCAGCAGCTCGTCGAGCTCCTACAATGAGCAGTTCTTC. The variable domain in full, with the rest retrieved from reference TRBV9 and TRBJ2-1, is DSGVTQTPKHLITATGQRVTLRCSPRSGDLSVYWYQQSLDQGLQFLIQYYNGEERAKGNILERFSAQQFPDLHSELNLSSLELGDSALYFCASSSSSSYNEQFFGPGTRLTVL.

As concerns this clone: Other DNA sequences in the sample encode the same CDR3. V gene TRBV18 combines with J gene TRBJ1-2; 10 bases align to TRBD1. The CDR3 consists of 15 residues. The J segment lost 0 bases and the V segment lost 3 bases, leaving 1 base of the junction unmatched. Germline V gives CDR1 KGHSH, CDR2 LQKENI. CDR3 protein: CASSPGQGANYGYTF. In nucleotides, the CDR3 is TGTGCCAGCTCACCCGGACAGGGGGCTAACTATGGCTACACCTTC.

This rearrangement joins TRBV10-3 to TRBJ2-6, with D tentatively TRBD2 (5 bases). V shed 0 bases and J shed 1 base, with 7 bases lying between them. This CDR3 has 16 amino acids. Germline CDR1 is ENHRY and CDR2 is SYGVKD. The CDR3 sequence is CAISESRGSGANVLTF. In DNA form, the CDR3 reads TGTGCCATCAGTGAGTCACGGGGATCTGGGGCCAACGTCCTGACTTTC.

In nucleotides, the CDR3 is TGTGCTAGTGGTCTCCCGGGGTTAGCGAGAGGCAATGAGCAGTTCTTC. Protein: CASGLPGLARGNEQFF. The rearrangement joins TRBV12-5 to TRBJ2-1; tentatively, D is TRBD2 (5 bases). The V end was cut by 5 bases, the J end by 6 bases, with 20 bases between. The CDR3 covers 16 residues. Germline assignment: CDR1 LGHNT and CDR2 FRNRAP. The entire variable domain, with the rest obtained from reference TRBV12-5 and TRBJ2-1, is as follows: DARVTQTPRHKVTEMGQEVTMRCQPILGHNTVFWYRQTMMQGLELLAYFRNRAPLDDSGMPKDRFSAEMPDATLATLKIQPSEPRDSAVYFCASGLPGLARGNEQFFGPGTRLTVL.

This chain links TRBV28 with TRBJ2-7; 11 positions agree with TRBD2. From germline, CDR1 is MDHEN and CDR2 SYDVKM. V was pared by 3 bases and J by 1 base, with 2 bases of the junction left unmatched. The CDR3 is 15 residues long. The CDR3 region has the DNA TGTGCCAGCAGTTTTAGGACTAGCGGGTCCTACGAGCAGTACTTC. Residues: CASSFRTSGSYEQYF.

This clone showed up just once. The CDR3: CASSLDRGDTEAFF. Here the CDR3 DNA reads TGCGCCAGCAGCTTGGACAGGGGGGACACTGAAGCTTTCTTT. J is TRBJ1-1 and V is TRBV5-1; 8 bases are a match to TRBD1. Per the germline V gene, CDR1 is SGHRS and CDR2 is YFSETQ. This CDR3 is built from 14 residues. V lost 0 bases to trimming and J lost 3 bases; unmatched junction nucleotides: 1.

The chain carries TRBV5-1 and TRBJ2-3; D is possibly TRBD1 (6 bases). CDR1 and CDR2 from the germline V gene are SGHRS and YFSETQ. With 1 base removed from V and 2 bases from J, the gap between germline ends came to 14 bases. The CDR3 runs 16 residues. CDR3: CASSLSSGQITDTQYF. The CDR3, as DNA: TGCGCCAGCAGCTTGTCCAGCGGACAGATCACAGATACGCAGTATTTT.

This rearrangement joins TRBV5-1 to TRBJ2-3; 8 bases agree with TRBD2. Germline CDR1 SGHRS, CDR2 YFSETQ. This CDR3 is built from 16 residues. After removal of 4 bases from V and 1 base from J, the junction contained 8 bases not matched to a gene. The DNA for the CDR3 is TGCGCCAGCAGCCTCTCCGGGCGGGGGGGCACAGATACGCAGTATTTT. Translation gives CASSLSGRGGTDTQYF.

V usage is TRBV4-1 and J usage is TRBJ1-5; no firm D call. Germline CDR1 reads MGHRA; CDR2 reads YSYEKL. The CDR3 covers 15 residues. V lost 4 bases to trimming and J lost 6 bases, with 16 bases between them. For the CDR3, the DNA is TGCGCCAGCAGCCCAGCCATCTGGGAGGTTCAGCCCCAGCATTTT. Translating it yields CASSPAIWEVQPQHF.

The CDR3 coding sequence is TGTGCCAGCACCCCAGGGACTCAAGAGACCCAGTACTTC. Translating it yields CASTPGTQETQYF. V is TRBV28 and J is TRBJ2-5, with a possible D match to TRBD2 (6 bases). V was trimmed by 7 bases and J by 2 bases, leaving 11 bases between them. The CDR3 is made up of 13 amino acids. Germline V gene lookup returns CDR1 MDHEN and CDR2 SYDVKM.

J is TRBJ2-2 and V is TRBV7-2; 10 bases agree with TRBD2. Germline lookup yields CDR1 SGHTA and CDR2 FQGNSA. V lost 6 bases, J lost 7 bases, and 11 bases stayed unmatched. The CDR3 extends over 16 amino acids. The CDR3 DNA reads as TGTGCCAGCAGTCCGCGAGCGGGGGGGCCTAACGGGGAGCTGTTTTTT. Residues: CASSPRAGGPNGELFF.

This rearrangement joins TRBV6-4 to TRBJ2-2; D unclear. The CDR3 loop spans 13 amino acids. Germline V lookup: CDR1 MRHNA, CDR2 SNTAGT. V gave up 5 bases and J gave up 3 bases, with 7 bases separating them. CDR3 DNA: TGTGCCAGCAGTAATTCTTACACCGGGGAGCTGTTTTTT. It translates to CASSNSYTGELFF.

This chain joins TRBV16 and TRBJ1-5; D is possibly TRBD1 (5 bases). The CDR3 contains 14 residues. Germline V CDR1 and CDR2: KGHSY, FQNENV. With 2 bases removed from V and 7 bases from J, the gap between germline ends came to 12 bases. The CDR3 DNA follows: TGTGCCAGCAGCCAAGGCAGGGCGGGACAGCCCCAGCATTTT. Protein: CASSQGRAGQPQHF. Complete variable domain (other parts from reference TRBV16 and TRBJ1-5): GEEVAQTPKHLVRGEGQKAKLYCAPIKGHSYVFWYQQVLKNEFKFLISFQNENVFDETGMPKERFSAKCLPNSPCSLEIQATKLEDSAVYFCASSQGRAGQPQHFGDGTRLSIL.

J is TRBJ2-7 and V is TRBV6-5; possibly TRBD2 for D (6 bases). This CDR3 region has 13 residues. V dropped 7 bases and J dropped 5 bases, with 15 bases sitting between them. CDR1 and CDR2 (germline): MNHEY, SVGAGI. The CDR3 loop is CASKPGVGNEQYF. The CDR3 nucleotides read TGTGCCAGCAAACCGGGAGTCGGTAACGAGCAGTACTTC.

This sequence joins TRBV5-1 and TRBJ1-6; D is perhaps TRBD1 (5 bases). Germline V gene sequence: CDR1 SGHRS, CDR2 YFSETQ. The CDR3 is 14 residues long. The V and J ends lost 4 bases and 11 bases respectively, with 16 bases between them. The CDR3 region is CASSPGTMEAPLHF. The CDR3 coding sequence is TGCGCCAGCAGCCCGGGGACTATGGAGGCACCCCTCCACTTT.

The CDR3 reads CASSSTDSDYGYTF. CDR3 coding DNA: TGCGCCAGCAGCTCAACTGACAGCGACTATGGCTACACCTTC. V is TRBV5-1 and J is TRBJ1-2; perhaps TRBD1 as D (5 bases). Germline V lookup: CDR1 SGHRS, CDR2 YFSETQ. V was pared by 3 bases and J by 3 bases, with 12 bases between. The CDR3 loop spans 14 amino acids.

This clone was observed once. V and J are TRBV18 and TRBJ1-5; the D is unclear. This CDR3 comprises 14 residues. The V gene lost 3 bases and the J gene lost 6 bases, with 12 bases spanning the gap. Germline CDR1 is KGHSH and CDR2 is LQKENI. CDR3 in DNA: TGTGCCAGCTCACCCAGTACGGGGAGTCAGCCCCAGCATTTT. Translation: CASSPSTGSQPQHF.

The chain is built from TRBV9 and TRBJ1-1; D call uncertain. V was shortened by 4 bases and J by 1 base, with 8 bases between the two germline ends. The germline CDR1 and CDR2 sequences are SGDLS and YYNGEE. There are 13 residues in the CDR3. The CDR3 DNA sequence: TGTGCCAGCAGCTACGGGAGGAACACTGAAGCTTTCTTT. It codes for CASSYGRNTEAFF.

The chain combines TRBV27 with TRBJ2-2; 12 positions match TRBD1. Unmatched junction bases numbered 8, after V lost 4 bases and J lost 5 bases. CDR1 MNHEY and CDR2 SMNVEV come from the germline V gene (reference sequence). The CDR3 runs to 17 residues. The CDR3: CASSSRDRGRQTGELFF. The CDR3 region has the DNA TGTGCCAGCAGTTCCCGGGACAGGGGGCGTCAAACCGGGGAGCTGTTTTTT.

V and J are TRBV24-1 and TRBJ2-7, with no clear D. The V gene lost 0 bases and the J gene lost 0 bases, with 8 bases spanning the gap. The germline V gene encodes CDR1 KGHDR and CDR2 SFDVKD. This CDR3 has 15 amino acids. The CDR3 DNA is TGTGCCACCAGTGATTTGTTCGGAGACTCCTACGAGCAGTACTTC. Amino acid sequence: CATSDLFGDSYEQYF.

The rearrangement uses TRBV28 and TRBJ1-4; possibly TRBD1 for D (6 bases). V was pared by 6 bases and J by 7 bases, with 18 bases between. The CDR3 is 15 residues long. Germline-derived CDR1 and CDR2 are MDHEN and SYDVKM. The DNA for the CDR3 is TGTGCCAGCAGCCCAATGGGGGGGGCGGCTGAAAAACTGTTTTTT. As protein: CASSPMGGAAEKLFF. Drawing the rest from reference TRBV28 and TRBJ1-4, the complete variable domain is DVKVTQSSRYLVKRTGEKVFLECVQDMDHENMFWYRQDPGLGLRLIYFSYDVKMKEKGDIPEGYSVSREKKERFSLILESASTNQTSMYLCASSPMGGAAEKLFFGSGTQLSVL.

The chain couples TRBV25-1 to TRBJ1-3; D might be TRBD1 (5 bases). Looked up from germline, CDR1 is MGHDK and CDR2 is SYGVNS. The CDR3 runs to 15 residues. Trimming removed 4 bases at V and 0 bases at J, with 10 bases between. The CDR3 sequence: CASSGDRFSGNTIYF. In nucleotides, the CDR3 is TGTGCCAGCAGTGGAGACAGATTCTCTGGAAACACCATATATTTT.

The J gene is TRBJ2-7, the V gene TRBV7-6; 8 bases map to TRBD1. This CDR3 spans 18 amino acids. Germline V lookup: CDR1 SGHVS, CDR2 FNYEAQ. V was pared by 0 bases and J by 3 bases, with 13 bases of the junction left unmatched. DNA for the CDR3: TGTGCCAGCAGCTTAGCGCTCGGGCGGCAGGGGGCCAACTACGAGCAGTACTTC. This codes for CASSLALGRQGANYEQYF.

The V call is TRBV10-3, the J call TRBJ1-3; no clear D gene. Germline V gene data show CDR1 as ENHRY and CDR2 as SYGVKD. The CDR3 length is 15 residues. Trimming removed 10 bases at V and 0 bases at J, with 16 bases between. The CDR3: CATGSGPSSGNTIYF. For the CDR3, the DNA is TGTGCCACGGGGTCTGGGCCAAGCTCTGGAAACACCATATATTTT.

The chain carries TRBV13 and TRBJ2-1; 12 nucleotides agree with TRBD2. The V segment lost 5 bases and the J segment 7 bases; nucleotides outside the gene matches: 9. CDR3 length: 16 amino acids. Looked up from germline, CDR1 is PRHDT and CDR2 is FYEKMQ (reference sequence). The CDR3 nucleotides are TGTGCCAGCAGCCCCGAAGGACTAGCGGGGCGTAATGAGCAGTTCTTC. This gives the protein CASSPEGLAGRNEQFF.